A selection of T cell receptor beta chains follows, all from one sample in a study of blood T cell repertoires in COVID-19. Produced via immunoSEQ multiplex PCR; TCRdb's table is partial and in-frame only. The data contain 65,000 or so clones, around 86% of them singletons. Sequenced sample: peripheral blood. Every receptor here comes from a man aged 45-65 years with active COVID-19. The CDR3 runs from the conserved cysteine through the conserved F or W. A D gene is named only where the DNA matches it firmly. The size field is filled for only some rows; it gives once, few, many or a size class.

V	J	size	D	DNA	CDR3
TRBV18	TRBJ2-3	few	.	TGTGCCAGCTCACCGGGGCTACCTCCGGATACGCAGTATTTT	CASSPGLPPDTQYF
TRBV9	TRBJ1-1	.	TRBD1	TGTGCCAGCAGCGCGGACAGGGCTGGTGAAGCTTTCTTT	CASSADRAGEAFF
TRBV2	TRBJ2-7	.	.	TGTGCCAGCAGTGAAGACAACAGGGACCACGAGCAGTACTTC	CASSEDNRDHEQYF
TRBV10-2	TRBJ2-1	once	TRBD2	TGCGCCAGCAGGAGCGGGGGGGCCGCGGGCAATGAGCAGTTCTTC	CASRSGGAAGNEQFF
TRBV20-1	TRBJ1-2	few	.	TGCAGTGCTAGTATCGCAGGGGCTGACTATGGCTACACCTTC	CSASIAGADYGYTF
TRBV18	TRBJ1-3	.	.	TGTGCCAGCACCCCCAGGTCCAGCTCTGGAAACACCATATATTTT	CASTPRSSSGNTIYF
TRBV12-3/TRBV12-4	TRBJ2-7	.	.	TGTGCCAGCAGTTTCCAGGGGATCCACGAGCAGTACTTC	CASSFQGIHEQYF
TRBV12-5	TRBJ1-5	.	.	TGTGCTAGTGGTCTTGGACGGCTGTCGGGACAGCCCCAGCATTTT	CASGLGRLSGQPQHF
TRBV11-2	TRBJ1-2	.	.	TGTGCCAGCAGCTTGACGAGGGCTCAGGGCTACACCTTC	CASSLTRAQGYTF
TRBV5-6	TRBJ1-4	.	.	TGTGCCAGCAGCTTAGGGGTACAGGAAAAACTGTTTTTT	CASSLGVQEKLFF
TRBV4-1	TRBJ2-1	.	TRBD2	TGCGCCAGCAGCCCAGTGGGACTAGCGCCTAATGAGCAGTTCTTC	CASSPVGLAPNEQFF
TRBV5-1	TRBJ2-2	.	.	TGCGCCAGCAGCTTGGACGTAGTCGGGGAGCTGTTTTTT	CASSLDVVGELFF
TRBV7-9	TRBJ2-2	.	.	TGTGCCAGCAGCTCCCTCAGGGATCCGAACACCGGGGAGCTGTTTTTT	CASSSLRDPNTGELFF
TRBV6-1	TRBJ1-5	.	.	TGTGCCAGCAGTGAAGCGAGGGTAGACAATCAGCCCCAGCATTTT	CASSEARVDNQPQHF
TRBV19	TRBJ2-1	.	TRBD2	TGTGCCAGTAGTTCCCCCGGGACCGGGAGGAATGAGCAGTTCTTC	CASSSPGTGRNEQFF
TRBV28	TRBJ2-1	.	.	TGTGCCAGCAGTTTTCTCTCGCGTGGCGGGGCCCAGGGTGAGCAGTTCTTC	CASSFLSRGGAQGEQFF
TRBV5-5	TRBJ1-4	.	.	TGTGCCAGCAGCTTTCTAATAACGGGGAAAAATGAAAAACTGTTTTTT	CASSFLITGKNEKLFF
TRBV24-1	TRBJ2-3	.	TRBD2	TGTGCCACCAGTGCCCGGACTAGCGGGAGGGCCGGAGATACGCAGTATTTT	CATSARTSGRAGDTQYF
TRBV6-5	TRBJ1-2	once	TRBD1	TGTGCCAGCAGTCTAAACAGGGGCGCTGGCTATGGCTACACCTTC	CASSLNRGAGYGYTF
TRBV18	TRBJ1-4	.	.	TGTGCCAGCTCACCACCGGCGGCTAATGAAAAACTGTTTTTT	CASSPPAANEKLFF
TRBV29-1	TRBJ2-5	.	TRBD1	TGCAGCGTGGGACAGATAGAGACCCAGTACTTC	CSVGQIETQYF
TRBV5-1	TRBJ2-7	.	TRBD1	TGCGCCAGCAGCTTGACAGGGGGCGTCAGTTACGAGCAGTACTTC	CASSLTGGVSYEQYF
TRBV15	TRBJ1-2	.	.	TGTGCCACCAGCAGAGATCCCCCCACAGCTAACTATGGCTACACCTTC	CATSRDPPTANYGYTF
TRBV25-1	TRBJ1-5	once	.	TGTGCCAGCAGTGGAGCAGGACATTCCAATCAGCCCCAGCATTTT	CASSGAGHSNQPQHF
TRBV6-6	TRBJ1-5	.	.	TGTGCCAGCAGGCCCCCGACAGGCTATAGCAATCAGCCCCAGCATTTT	CASRPPTGYSNQPQHF
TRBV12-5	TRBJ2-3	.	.	TGTGCTAGTGGTTTAGGGGTATCCACAGATACGCAGTATTTT	CASGLGVSTDTQYF
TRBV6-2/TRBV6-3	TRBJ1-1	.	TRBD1	TGTGCCAGCAGTTACCCGACAGGGAGGAACACTGAAGCTTTCTTT	CASSYPTGRNTEAFF
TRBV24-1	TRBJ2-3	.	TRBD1	TGTGCCACCAGTGAGAGGACAGGGGGGGCAGATACGCAGTATTTT	CATSERTGGADTQYF
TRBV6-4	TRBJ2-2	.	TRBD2	TGTGCCAGCCGGGCTAGCGGGACCGGGGAGCTGTTTTTT	CASRASGTGELFF
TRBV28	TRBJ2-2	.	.	TGTGCCAGCAGCCCAGGGAAGTTGGGCAACACCGGGGAGCTGTTTTTT	CASSPGKLGNTGELFF
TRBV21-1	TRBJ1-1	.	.	TGTGCCAGCAGCTCCGGGACAGGCCCTTACGGCACTGAAGCTTTCTTT	CASSSGTGPYGTEAFF
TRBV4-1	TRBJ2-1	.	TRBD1	TGCGCCAGCAGCCAAGTGGGGCAGGGGGTCCACAATGAGCAGTTCTTC	CASSQVGQGVHNEQFF
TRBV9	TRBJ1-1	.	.	TGTGCCAGCAGCGGGCCCGTTTCAGGTCCTGGGGAAGCTTTCTTT	CASSGPVSGPGEAFF
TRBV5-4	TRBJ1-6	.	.	TGTGCCAGCAGCTCCGGGGGGTCGCAATATAATTCACCCCTCCACTTT	CASSSGGSQYNSPLHF
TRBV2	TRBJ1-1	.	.	TGTGCCAGCAATGAAGGGGGGGACACTGAAGCTTTCTTT	CASNEGGDTEAFF
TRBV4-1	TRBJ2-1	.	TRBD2	TGCGCCAGCAGCCGGGGACTAGGAGACTACAATGAGCAGTTCTTC	CASSRGLGDYNEQFF
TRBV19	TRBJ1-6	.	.	TGTGCCACCTCAGGACCACCTGGGAGGAATTCACCCCTCCACTTT	CATSGPPGRNSPLHF
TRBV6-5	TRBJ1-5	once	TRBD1	TGTGCCAGCAGACGACAGGGGGCGCAGGGTCAGCCCCAGCATTTT	CASRRQGAQGQPQHF
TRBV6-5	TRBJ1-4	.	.	TGTGCCAGCAGTCTGGGCCTCTACGAAAAACTGTTTTTT	CASSLGLYEKLFF
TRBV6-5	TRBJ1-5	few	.	TGTGCCAGCAGTTACGGCAGGGCCAATCAGCCCCAGCATTTT	CASSYGRANQPQHF
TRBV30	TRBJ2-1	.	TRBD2	TGTGCCTGGAGTGGTAGCGGGAGCGATGAGCAGTTCTTC	CAWSGSGSDEQFF
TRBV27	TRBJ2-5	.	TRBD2	TGTGCCAGCAGTTTCATAGCGGGGGGTCGGGAGACCCAGTACTTC	CASSFIAGGRETQYF
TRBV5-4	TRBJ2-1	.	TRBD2	TGTGCCAGCAGCTCTAGCGGGAGATTGTGGAATGAGCAGTTCTTC	CASSSSGRLWNEQFF
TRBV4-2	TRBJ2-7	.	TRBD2	TGTGCCAGCAGCCTAAGCGGGGGGGCCTACGAGCAGTACTTC	CASSLSGGAYEQYF
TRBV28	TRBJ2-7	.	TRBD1	TGTGCCAGCAGTTTAGACAGGGGAGGCTACGAGCAGTACTTC	CASSLDRGGYEQYF
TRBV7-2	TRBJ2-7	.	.	TGTGCCAGCAGCTCCGACGGAGCGGCCTACGAGCAGTACTTC	CASSSDGAAYEQYF
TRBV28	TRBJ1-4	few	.	TGTGCCAGCATCCCCTTTGCGGGCTTCGGCGGGAGAAAACTGTTTTTT	CASIPFAGFGGRKLFF
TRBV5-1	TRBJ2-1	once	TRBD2	TGCGCCAGCAGCGTCCTAGCGGGGGGCCAACCCAATGAGCAGTTCTTC	CASSVLAGGQPNEQFF
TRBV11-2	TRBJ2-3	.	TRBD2	TGTGCCAGCAGCTTAGACACGGGACTAGCGGGAGATACGCAGTATTTT	CASSLDTGLAGDTQYF
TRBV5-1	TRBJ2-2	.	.	TGCGCCAGCAGCTTTGGCGGGAACACCGGGGAGCTGTTTTTT	CASSFGGNTGELFF